This TCR beta chain was captured by sequencing in a study of molecular identifiers for immune sequencing clone quantification. CDR1 and CDR2 from the germline V gene are SEHNR and FQNEAQ (reference sequence). The CDR3 is 17 residues long. The ends were cut back, 3 bases at V and 1 base at J, with 17 bases in the middle. This clonotype was recorded at least ten times. TCRdb re-called the PCR reads through MiXCR, storing one row per CDR3 protein. Here the sample spans under 650,000 distinct CDR3 sequences, about 20% being singletons. Sorting recovered naive CD8 T cells on a CD8+CD4-CCR7+CD45RA+ profile.

This receptor was identified in a human donor in good health. Some libraries in this study had Jurkat cell RNA spiked in. The sample taken for sequencing was naive CD8+ T cells from blood, with Jurkat cell RNA spiked in. Subset reported: FACS-sorted CD8+CD4-CCR7+CD45RA+ naive T cells. The V gene is TRBV7-9, the J gene TRBJ2-3; a possible D gene is TRBD1 (6 bases). The chain's CDR3 is CASSFTGTRGGTDTQYF. In nucleotides, the CDR3 is TGTGCCAGCAGCTTCACCGGGACACGAGGGGGCACAGATACGCAGTATTTT.